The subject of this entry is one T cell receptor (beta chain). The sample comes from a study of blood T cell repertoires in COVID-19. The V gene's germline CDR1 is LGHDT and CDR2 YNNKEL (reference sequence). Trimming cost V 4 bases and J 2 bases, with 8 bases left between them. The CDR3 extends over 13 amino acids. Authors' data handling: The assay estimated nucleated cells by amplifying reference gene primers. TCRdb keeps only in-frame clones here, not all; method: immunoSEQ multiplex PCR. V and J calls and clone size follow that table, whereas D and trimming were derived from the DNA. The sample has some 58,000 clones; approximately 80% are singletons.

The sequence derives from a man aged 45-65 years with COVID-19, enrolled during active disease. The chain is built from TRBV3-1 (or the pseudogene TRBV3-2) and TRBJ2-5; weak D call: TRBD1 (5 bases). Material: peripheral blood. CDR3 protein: CASSPDMQETQYF. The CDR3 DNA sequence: TGTGCCAGCAGCCCGGACATGCAAGAGACCCAGTACTTC.